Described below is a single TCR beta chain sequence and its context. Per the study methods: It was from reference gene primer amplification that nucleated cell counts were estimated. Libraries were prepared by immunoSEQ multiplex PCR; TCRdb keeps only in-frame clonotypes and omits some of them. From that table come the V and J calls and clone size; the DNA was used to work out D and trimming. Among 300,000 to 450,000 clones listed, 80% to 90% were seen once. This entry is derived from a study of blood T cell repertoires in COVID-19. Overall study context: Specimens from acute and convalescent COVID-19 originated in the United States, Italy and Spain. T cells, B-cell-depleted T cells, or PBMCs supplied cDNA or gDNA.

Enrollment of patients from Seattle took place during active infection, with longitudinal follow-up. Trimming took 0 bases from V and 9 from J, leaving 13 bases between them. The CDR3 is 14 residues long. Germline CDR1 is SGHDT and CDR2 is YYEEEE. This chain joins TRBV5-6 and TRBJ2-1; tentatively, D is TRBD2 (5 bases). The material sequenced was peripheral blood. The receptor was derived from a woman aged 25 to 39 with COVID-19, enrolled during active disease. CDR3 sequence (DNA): TGTGCCAGCAGCTTGGGACTAATAACCAGTGAGCAGTTCTTC. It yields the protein CASSLGLITSEQFF.